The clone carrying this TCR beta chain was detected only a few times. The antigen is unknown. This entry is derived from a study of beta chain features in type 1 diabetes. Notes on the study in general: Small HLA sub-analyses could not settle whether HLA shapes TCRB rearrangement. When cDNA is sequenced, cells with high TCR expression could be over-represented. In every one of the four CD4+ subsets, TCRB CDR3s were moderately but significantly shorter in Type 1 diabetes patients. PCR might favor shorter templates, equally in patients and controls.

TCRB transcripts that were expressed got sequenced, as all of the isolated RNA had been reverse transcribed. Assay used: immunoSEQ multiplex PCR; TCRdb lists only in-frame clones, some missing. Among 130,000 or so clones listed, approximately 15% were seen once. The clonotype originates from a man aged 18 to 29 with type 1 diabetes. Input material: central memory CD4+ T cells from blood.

The CDR3 here is CASERDGGEQFF. In nucleotides, the CDR3 is TGTGCCAGCGAGAGGGATGGCGGTGAGCAGTTCTTC. The chain recombines TRBV7-9 with TRBJ2-1, with D perhaps TRBD2 (5 bases). From germline, CDR1 is SEHNR and CDR2 FQNEAQ (reference sequence). V was shortened by 8 bases and J by 9 bases, with 14 bases between the two germline ends. The CDR3 is made up of 12 amino acids.